This T cell receptor (beta chain) was captured in a study of neurological immune-mediated disorders (dated 2019 in TCRdb). For context, the study as a whole: The study compared peripheral blood TCR-beta repertoires of HTLV-I-associated myelopathy (HAM/TSP) patients, multiple sclerosis patients and healthy controls using UMI-based sequencing. The approximately 110 TCR-beta libraries included longitudinal samples, technical triplicates and paired sorted CD4+ and CD8+ T-cell subsets alongside PBMC samples. Of the approximately 65 subjects in the cohort, some 15 were HAM/TSP patients, around 35 were multiple sclerosis patients, and some 20 were healthy controls.

Inclusive of the bounding cysteine and phenylalanine, the CDR3 is 15 residues long. Just CDR3 DNA is preserved here, 45 bases in frame from base 1. Reading the germline V gene (reference sequence) gives CDR1 DFQATT and CDR2 SNEGSKA. V loses 5 bases of germline sequence and J loses 4 bases, and the interval between the two ends is 19 bases. The full study reports these points: No identical CDR3 amino acid sequences were shared among expanded clones across subjects, suggesting private TCR-beta repertoires in all groups. TCR clonal expansion was highest in HAM/TSP patients and lowest in MS patients, with MS patients falling below even healthy controls.

To synthesize cDNA, template-switch 5'RACE was performed with a primer carrying a 10-nucleotide random unique molecular identifier so that each TCR transcript was tagged. Every sequencing run covered 15-18 subjects and yielded more than 160 million TCR-beta sequences. Total RNA was extracted with the RNeasy kit. Using the KAPA Real-time Library Amplification kit, TCR-beta VDJ regions were amplified with primers for the TCR constant region and the 5'RACE anchor. A first PCR added sample indexes and Illumina adaptors, and a second PCR then raised library yield. After Ampure bead purification, the roughly 650 bp TCR product was size-selected on a 2% E-gel SizeSelection system. Before pooling, libraries had their quality checked on a Bioanalyzer, their concentration measured with Qubit, and their quantity determined with the Kapa Library Quantification kit. Paired-end 2 x 150 bp sequencing of the libraries was performed on an Illumina HiSeq 2500. To increase sequence diversity, about 23-32% phiX was spiked into each library pool. On the authors' methods: The quality-filtered reads were processed with the UMI-based MiGEC pipeline, whose error correction step removed more than 90% of the raw TCR sequences. IMGT germline references were used for aligning VDJ genes, and each clonotype was defined as a unique CDR3 amino acid sequence together with its V-J genes. Clonal expansion, Shannon diversity and CDR3 relatedness were evaluated with VDJtools (CalcPairwiseDistances, ClusterSamples), while phylogenetic trees were built in CLCbio workbench. Clones with at least 8 unique UMIs were defined as expanded, with this threshold being based on coefficient-of-variation modelling across technical triplicates. The public reads were quality trimmed at Q25 with fastp and then assembled into clones with MiXCR by TCRdb, keeping productive beta chains. Duplicate CDR3 protein sequences are folded into a single record with the most common DNA and genes. The V and J calls and clone size are TCRdb's, not the authors'. The sample table contains about 24,000 distinct CDR3 sequences; only one count was recorded for under 15% of them. Jointly, the top ten make up around 16% of the sample.

For unsorted PBMC libraries, 2 million PBMCs were used after storage in RNAlater at -80 degrees C until RNA extraction. Peripheral blood underwent Ficoll-Hypaque density gradient centrifugation to isolate PBMCs, which were then cryopreserved in liquid nitrogen. This clonotype was detected ten times or more. Its antigen remains undetermined. Base qualities are not provided; no much larger clone lies one nucleotide away. The rearrangement combines TRBV20-1 with TRBJ2-3; possibly the D gene is TRBD1, per 6 matching bases. The TCR sequence derives from a woman between 35 and 50 years old with HTLV-1-associated myelopathy (HAM/TSP). The sample was PBMCs. The DNA reads TGCAGTGCTTCCACTTACCGGACAGCGCCAGATACGCAGTATTTT. Translated, this gives CSASTYRTAPDTQYF.